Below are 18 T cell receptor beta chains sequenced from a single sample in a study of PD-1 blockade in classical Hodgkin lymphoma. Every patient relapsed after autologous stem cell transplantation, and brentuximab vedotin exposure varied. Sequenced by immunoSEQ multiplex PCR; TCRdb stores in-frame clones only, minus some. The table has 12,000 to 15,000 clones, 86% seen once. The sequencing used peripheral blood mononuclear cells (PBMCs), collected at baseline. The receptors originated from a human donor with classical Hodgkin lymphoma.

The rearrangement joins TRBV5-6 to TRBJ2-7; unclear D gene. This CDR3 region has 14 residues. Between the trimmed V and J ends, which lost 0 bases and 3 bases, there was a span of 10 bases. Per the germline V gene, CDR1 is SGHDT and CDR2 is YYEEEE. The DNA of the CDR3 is TGTGCCAGCAGCTTGGATGTGACTCACTACGAGCAGTACTTC. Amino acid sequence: CASSLDVTHYEQYF.

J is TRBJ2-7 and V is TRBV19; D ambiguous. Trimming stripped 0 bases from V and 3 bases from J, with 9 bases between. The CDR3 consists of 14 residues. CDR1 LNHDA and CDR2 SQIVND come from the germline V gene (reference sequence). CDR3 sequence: CASSIDPENYEQYF. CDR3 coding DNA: TGTGCCAGTAGTATAGATCCGGAAAACTACGAGCAGTACTTC. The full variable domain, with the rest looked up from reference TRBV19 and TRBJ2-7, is DGGITQSPKYLFRKEGQNVTLSCEQNLNHDAMYWYRQDPGQGLRLIYYSQIVNDFQKGDIAEGYSVSREKKESFPLTVTSAQKNPTAFYLCASSIDPENYEQYFGPGTRLTVT.

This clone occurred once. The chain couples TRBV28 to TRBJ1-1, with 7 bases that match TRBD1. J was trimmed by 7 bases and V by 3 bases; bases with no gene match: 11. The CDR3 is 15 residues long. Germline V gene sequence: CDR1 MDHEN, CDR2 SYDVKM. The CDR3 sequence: CASSFTGTALREAFF. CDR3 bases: TGTGCCAGCAGTTTTACCGGGACAGCGCTTCGTGAAGCTTTCTTT.

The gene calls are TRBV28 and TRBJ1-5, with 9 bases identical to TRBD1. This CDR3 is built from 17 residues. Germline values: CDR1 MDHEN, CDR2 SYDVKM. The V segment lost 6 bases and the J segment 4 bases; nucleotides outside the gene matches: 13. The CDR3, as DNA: TGTGCCAGCAGCGCCCTACCGGGACAGGGCTATAATCAGCCCCAGCATTTT. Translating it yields CASSALPGQGYNQPQHF.

CDR3 sequence reads: CASSDPGLAADNEQFF. Here the CDR3 DNA reads TGTGCCAGCAGTGACCCCGGACTAGCCGCCGACAATGAGCAGTTCTTC. This chain connects TRBV25-1 to TRBJ2-1; 8 nucleotides align to TRBD2. Per germline, CDR1 MGHDK and CDR2 SYGVNS. The CDR3 loop spans 16 amino acids. Germline trimming cut 3 bases from V and 5 bases from J; bases unmatched to any gene: 9.

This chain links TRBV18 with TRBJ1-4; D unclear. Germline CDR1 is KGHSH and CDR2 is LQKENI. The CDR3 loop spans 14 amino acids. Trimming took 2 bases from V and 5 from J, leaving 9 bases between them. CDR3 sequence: CASSPTATNEKLFF. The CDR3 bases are TGTGCCAGCTCACCAACAGCGACGAATGAAAAACTGTTTTTT.

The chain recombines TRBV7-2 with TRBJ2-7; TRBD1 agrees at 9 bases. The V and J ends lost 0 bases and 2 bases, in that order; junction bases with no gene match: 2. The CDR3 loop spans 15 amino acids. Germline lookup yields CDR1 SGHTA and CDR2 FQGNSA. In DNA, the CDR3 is TGTGCCAGCAGCTTAGCGACAGGGGGTCCCTACGAGCAGTACTTC. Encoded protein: CASSLATGGPYEQYF.

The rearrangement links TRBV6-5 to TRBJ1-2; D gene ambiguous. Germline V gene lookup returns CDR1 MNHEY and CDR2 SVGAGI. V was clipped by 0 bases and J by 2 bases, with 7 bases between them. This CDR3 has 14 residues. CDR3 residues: CASSYSPGNYGYTF. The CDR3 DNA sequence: TGTGCCAGCAGTTACTCGCCGGGGAACTATGGCTACACCTTC.

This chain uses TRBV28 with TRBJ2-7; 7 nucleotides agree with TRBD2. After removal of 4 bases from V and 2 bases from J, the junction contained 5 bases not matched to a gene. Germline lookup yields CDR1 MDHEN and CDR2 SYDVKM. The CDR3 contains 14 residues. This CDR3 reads CASSWGGETYEQYF. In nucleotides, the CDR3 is TGTGCCAGCAGTTGGGGGGGGGAAACCTACGAGCAGTACTTC.

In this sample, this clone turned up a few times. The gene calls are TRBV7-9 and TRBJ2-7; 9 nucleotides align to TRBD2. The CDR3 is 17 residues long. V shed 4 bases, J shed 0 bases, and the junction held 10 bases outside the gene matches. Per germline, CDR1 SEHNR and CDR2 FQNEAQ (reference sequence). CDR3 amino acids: CASSSNRLADLSYEQYF. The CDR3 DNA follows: TGTGCCAGCAGCTCAAACCGACTAGCGGACCTCTCCTACGAGCAGTACTTC.

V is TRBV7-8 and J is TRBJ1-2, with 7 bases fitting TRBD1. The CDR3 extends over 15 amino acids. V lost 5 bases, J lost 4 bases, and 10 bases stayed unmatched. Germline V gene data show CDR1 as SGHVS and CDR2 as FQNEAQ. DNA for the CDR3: TGTGCCAGCAGCCCAAGGGGAGGGGGCTTCTATGGCTACACCTTC. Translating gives CASSPRGGGFYGYTF.

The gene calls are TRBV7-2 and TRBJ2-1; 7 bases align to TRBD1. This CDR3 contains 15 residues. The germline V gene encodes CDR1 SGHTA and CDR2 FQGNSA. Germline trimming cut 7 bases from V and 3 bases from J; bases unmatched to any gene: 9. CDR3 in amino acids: CASNQPGQLYNEQFF. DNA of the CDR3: TGTGCCAGCAACCAACCGGGACAGCTCTACAATGAGCAGTTCTTC.

In DNA form, the CDR3 reads TGCGCCAGCAGCCAAGATCCACTCCGACAGGCTAAAGGCGTTCAGTACTTC. Encoded protein: CASSQDPLRQAKGVQYF. The V call is TRBV4-3, the J call TRBJ2-4; tentative D call: TRBD1 (6 bases). The CDR3 contains 17 residues. Germline V lookup: CDR1 LGHNA, CDR2 YSLEER. Trimming cost V 0 bases and J 11 bases, with 23 bases left between them.

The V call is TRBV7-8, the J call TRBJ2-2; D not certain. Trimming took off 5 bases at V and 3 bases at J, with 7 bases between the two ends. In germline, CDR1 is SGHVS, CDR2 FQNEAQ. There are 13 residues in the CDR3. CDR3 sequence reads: CASSLSHTGELFF. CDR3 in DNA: TGTGCCAGCAGCCTAAGTCACACCGGGGAGCTGTTTTTT.

CDR3 region: CASTGIRGTEAFF. CDR3 DNA sequence: TGTGCCAGCACCGGAATCCGCGGAACTGAAGCTTTCTTT. The chain employs TRBV6-5 and TRBJ1-1; D not certain. CDR3 length: 13 residues. Germline values: CDR1 MNHEY, CDR2 SVGAGI. Trimming cost V 7 bases and J 5 bases, with 14 bases left between them.

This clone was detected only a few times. Here the CDR3 reads CASSLGAGTYGYTF. The DNA of the CDR3 is TGTGCCAGCAGTTTAGGTGCAGGGACCTATGGCTACACCTTC. The V gene is TRBV27, the J gene TRBJ1-2; possibly TRBD1 for D (5 bases). The CDR3 sequence is 14 residues long. CDR1 and CDR2 (germline): MNHEY, SMNVEV (reference sequence). Trimming removed 2 bases at V and 4 bases at J, with 11 bases between.

The CDR3 nucleotides read TGTGCCAGCAGTCGTTCTAGCGGACAAGAGACCCAGTACTTC. Translated, it gives CASSRSSGQETQYF. J is TRBJ2-5 and V is TRBV7-9; 7 nucleotides line up with TRBD2. Per the germline V gene, CDR1 is SEHNR and CDR2 is FQNEAQ (reference sequence). The CDR3 loop spans 14 amino acids. V lost 6 bases and J lost 2; bases outside the gene matches: 6. The full variable domain, with the rest looked up from reference TRBV7-9 and TRBJ2-5, is DTGVSQNPRHKITKRGQNVTFRCDPISEHNRLYWYRQTLGQGPEFLTYFQNEAQLEKSRLLSDRFSAERPKGSFSTLEIQRTEQGDSAMYLCASSRSSGQETQYFGPGTRLLVL.

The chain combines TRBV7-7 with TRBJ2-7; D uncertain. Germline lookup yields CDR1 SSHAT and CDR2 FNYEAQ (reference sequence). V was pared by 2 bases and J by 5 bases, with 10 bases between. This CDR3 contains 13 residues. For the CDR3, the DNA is TGTGCCAGCAGCTTATCCCTCAGGCACGAGCAGTACTTC. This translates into CASSLSLRHEQYF.